The subject of this entry is one T cell receptor (beta chain). This entry belongs to a study of blood T cell repertoires in COVID-19. Study at large: Samples taken during acute and convalescent COVID-19 were collected in the United States, Italy and Spain.

The CDR3 length is 15 residues. V was clipped by 4 bases and J by 3 bases; unmatched bases: 9. CDR1 is LNHDA, CDR2 SQIVND, per germline (reference sequence). Original handling: By means of reference gene primer amplification, nucleated cell counts were estimated. Sequencing was performed with immunoSEQ multiplex PCR; in TCRdb, only in-frame clones are kept and a portion is missing. The D gene and trimming were derived from the DNA, and the V and J assignments and clone size from that table. The repertoire has approximately 140,000 clones, 88% of them found once; the top ten carry roughly 2.1%. This chain links TRBV19 with TRBJ2-7; 7 bases fit TRBD1. This TCR came from a human donor in a cohort sampled during active COVID-19. The sample was peripheral blood. This chain's CDR3 is CASSKGDRALYEQYF. The DNA of the CDR3 is TGTGCCAGTAGTAAGGGAGACAGGGCGCTCTACGAGCAGTACTTC.